This TCR beta chain was documented in a study of blood T cell repertoires in COVID-19. On the study more broadly: Sites in the United States, Italy and Spain provided acute and convalescent COVID-19 samples. PBMCs, B-cell-depleted T cells, or T cells were the source of the cDNA or gDNA that made up the material.

This clone showed up just a few times. In the authors' methods: The assay estimated nucleated cells by amplifying reference gene primers. Method: immunoSEQ multiplex PCR; TCRdb's copy keeps in-frame clones and lacks some. That table gives V, J and clone size, and the DNA gave D and trimming. Of some 160,000 clones in the sample, about four fifths were seen once. Sequencing input: peripheral blood. The receptor was isolated from a man between 65 and 85 years old with active or convalescent COVID-19.

This chain's CDR3 is CASSQYGNNEQFF. The CDR3 nucleotides read TGCGCCAGCAGCCAATACGGGAACAATGAGCAGTTCTTC. The rearrangement joins TRBV4-1 to TRBJ2-1, with a tentative D call TRBD2 (5 bases). CDR1 and CDR2 from the germline V gene are MGHRA and YSYEKL. Trimming cost V 2 bases and J 5 bases, with 7 bases left between them. This CDR3 has 13 residues.